Listed here are 26 T cell receptor beta chains from one sample, sequenced in a study of blood T cell repertoires in COVID-19. Sequencing was performed with immunoSEQ multiplex PCR; in TCRdb, only in-frame clones are kept and a portion is missing. The repertoire holds roughly 250,000 clones, with roughly 84% as singletons. Sequenced input: peripheral blood. These TCRs come from a human donor with COVID-19, enrolled during active disease. The donor label of this sample is uncertain.

This clone has a single count. The same CDR3 is also encoded by other DNA sequences in this sample. This chain uses TRBV19 with TRBJ1-5, with TRBD1 matching over 11 bases. The CDR3 spans 14 residues. The J segment lost 4 bases and the V segment lost 5 bases, leaving 1 base of the junction unmatched. In germline, CDR1 is LNHDA, CDR2 SQIVND (reference sequence). CDR3 sequence: CASSGTGGNQPQHF. The CDR3, as DNA: TGTGCCAGTAGTGGGACAGGGGGTAATCAGCCCCAGCATTTT.

With respect to this clone: A read error may account for a junction end that differs from germline. The chain has TRBV7-7 and TRBJ2-2; possible D gene TRBD1, 5 bases. CDR3 length equals 13 residues. CDR1 and CDR2 (germline): SSHAT, FNYEAQ (reference sequence). The DNA of the CDR3 is TGTGCTAGCAGCTTAGACAGCACCGGGGAGCTGTTTTTT. Translation: CASSLDSTGELFF.

The chain uses TRBV2 and TRBJ1-1, with D uncertain. V lost 7 bases and J lost 5, with 14 bases in between. Germline V CDR1 and CDR2: SNHLY, FYNNEI. This CDR3 spans 13 amino acids. The CDR3 loop reads CASMAQVLTEAFF. The CDR3 bases are TGTGCCAGCATGGCCCAGGTGTTGACTGAAGCTTTCTTT.

This clone appeared a single time. The chain is built from TRBV28 and TRBJ2-7; TRBD1 is a possible D gene (5 bases). Germline V gene lookup returns CDR1 MDHEN and CDR2 SYDVKM. V was pared by 4 bases and J by 0 bases, with 13 bases between. The CDR3 length is 15 residues. The chain's CDR3 is CASSSLTESSYEQYF. The CDR3 DNA sequence: TGTGCCAGCAGTTCCCTGACAGAGAGCTCCTACGAGCAGTACTTC.

The V and J genes are TRBV27 and TRBJ1-6, with D possibly matching TRBD1 (5 bases). Trimming removed 0 bases at V and 5 bases at J, with 14 bases between. The CDR3 is 17 amino acids. Germline CDR1 is MNHEY and CDR2 is SMNVEV (reference sequence). CDR3 sequence: CASSLSLGQVHNSPLHF. CDR3 coding DNA: TGTGCCAGCAGTTTATCGCTGGGGCAGGTCCATAATTCACCCCTCCACTTT.

The chain joins TRBV28 to TRBJ1-1; perhaps TRBD1 as D (5 bases). The CDR3 covers 12 residues. V was pared by 2 bases and J by 8 bases, with 9 bases between. CDR1 MDHEN and CDR2 SYDVKM come from the germline V gene. The CDR3 region is CASSLRGREAFF. CDR3 in DNA: TGTGCCAGCAGTTTAAGGGGAAGGGAAGCTTTCTTT.

The chain employs TRBV6-1 and TRBJ1-1, with D hard to call. V dropped 3 bases and J dropped 6 bases, with 11 bases sitting between them. CDR3 length equals 13 residues. Germline-derived CDR1 and CDR2 are MNHNS and SASEGT. The CDR3 DNA is TGTGCCAGCAGTGATATGGCTGTCGCTGAAGCTTTCTTT. Translating it yields CASSDMAVAEAFF.

The chain recombines TRBV5-1 with TRBJ2-3, with TRBD2 matching over 7 bases. Germline assignment: CDR1 SGHRS and CDR2 YFSETQ. Trimming cost V 3 bases and J 6 bases; bases outside gene matches: 16. This CDR3 comprises 17 residues. CDR3 region: CASSWSGASGEWDTQYF. The CDR3 nucleotides are TGCGCCAGCAGCTGGTCCGGGGCTAGCGGTGAATGGGATACGCAGTATTTT.

Worth noting for this clone: In the same sample, other DNA sequences code for this CDR3. This sequence joins TRBV9 and TRBJ1-1; D possibly corresponds to TRBD1 (6 bases). Germline CDR1 and CDR2: SGDLS and YYNGEE. The V and J ends lost 2 bases and 5 bases respectively, with 13 bases between them. The CDR3 has 14 amino acids. The CDR3 DNA is TGTGCCAGCAGCGTTGGGGGAAGGGGGACTGAAGCTTTCTTT. It is translated as CASSVGGRGTEAFF.

The genes are TRBV3-1 (or the pseudogene TRBV3-2) and TRBJ2-7; 12 bases fit TRBD2. The junction had 6 bases not matched to a gene; V was cut back by 1 base and J by 2 bases. The CDR3 has 17 residues. Germline CDR1 is LGHDT and CDR2 is YNNKEL (reference sequence). This CDR3 is CASSQGLAGGPTYEQYF. Written as DNA, the CDR3 is TGTGCCAGCAGCCAAGGGCTAGCGGGAGGGCCAACCTACGAGCAGTACTTC.

This clone was counted only a few times. The gene calls are TRBV3-1 (or the pseudogene TRBV3-2) and TRBJ2-5; the match to TRBD2 covers 8 bases. J lost 5 bases, V lost 3 bases, and 8 bases had no gene match. The CDR3 extends over 15 amino acids. Germline CDR1 LGHDT, CDR2 YNNKEL (reference sequence). Here the CDR3 reads CASSHGAGAGETQYF. CDR3 bases: TGTGCCAGCAGCCACGGAGCGGGAGCCGGGGAGACCCAGTACTTC.

The rearrangement links TRBV25-1 to TRBJ1-1; D remains unclear. Germline CDR1 is MGHDK and CDR2 is SYGVNS. V lost 7 bases and J lost 4, with 10 bases in between. The CDR3 extends over 12 amino acids. CDR3 nucleotide sequence: TGTGCCAGCACGGCCCCGGGCACTGAAGCTTTCTTT. Its translation: CASTAPGTEAFF.

The chain employs TRBV15 and TRBJ1-3; 7 bases agree with TRBD1. The CDR3 totals 16 residues. J was trimmed by 5 bases and V by 3 bases; bases with no gene match: 10. The germline CDR1 and CDR2 sequences are LNHNV and YYDKDF (reference sequence). DNA for the CDR3: TGTGCCACCAGCAGCCGACAGGGAGGACTGCGAAACACCATATATTTT. Amino acid sequence: CATSSRQGGLRNTIYF.

The V gene is TRBV6-2 or TRBV6-3, the J gene TRBJ2-5; TRBD2 matches at 7 bases. With 0 bases clipped from V and 5 bases from J, the junction kept 9 bases outside the gene matches. The length of the CDR3 is 16 residues. CDR1 is MNHEY, CDR2 SVGEGT, per germline. CDR3 residues: CASSYSWRELIETQYF. The CDR3, as DNA: TGTGCCAGCAGTTACTCGTGGCGGGAGTTGATCGAGACCCAGTACTTC.

CDR3 region: CASSFRTVWDEQFF. Here the CDR3 DNA reads TGTGCCAGCAGCTTTCGAACAGTGTGGGATGAGCAGTTCTTC. V and J are TRBV11-2 and TRBJ2-1; D unresolved. Trimming removed 3 bases at V and 8 bases at J, with 14 bases between. Looked up from germline, CDR1 is SGHAT and CDR2 is FQNNGV. This CDR3 is built from 14 residues.

The rearrangement joins TRBV5-1 to TRBJ2-5; the D gene is possibly TRBD2 (6 bases). The germline CDR1 and CDR2 sequences are SGHRS and YFSETQ. This CDR3 is built from 15 residues. With 4 bases removed from V and 2 bases from J, the gap between germline ends came to 15 bases. The CDR3 sequence is CASSIYRDFQETQYF. CDR3 nucleotide sequence: TGCGCCAGCAGCATCTACCGGGACTTTCAAGAGACCCAGTACTTC.

The V and J genes are TRBV20-1 and TRBJ2-3, with D possibly matching TRBD2 (6 bases). The length of the CDR3 is 13 residues. V lost 3 bases and J lost 6, with 13 bases in between. Germline CDR1 and CDR2: DFQATT and SNEGSKA (reference sequence). This CDR3 is CSASNPGEDTQYF. The CDR3 DNA is TGCAGTGCTAGTAACCCGGGAGAGGATACGCAGTATTTT.

This rearrangement joins TRBV12-3 or TRBV12-4 to TRBJ1-1; D possibly corresponds to TRBD1 (6 bases). Trimming took off 3 bases at V and 5 bases at J, with 10 bases between the two ends. The CDR3 has 13 residues. The CDR3 nucleotides are TGTGCCAGCAGTTTGATGGGGGCGACTGAAGCTTTCTTT. Its translation is CASSLMGATEAFF.

The chain combines TRBV27 with TRBJ2-5, with 11 nucleotides matching TRBD2. Trimming took 5 bases from V and 4 from J; bases not matched to a gene: 0. The CDR3 has 13 residues. Per the germline V gene, CDR1 is MNHEY and CDR2 is SMNVEV (reference sequence). The CDR3 coding sequence is TGTGCCAGCAGTGGACTAGCGGGAGAGACCCAGTACTTC. Amino acid sequence: CASSGLAGETQYF.

This chain links TRBV11-2 with TRBJ1-6; possible D gene TRBD1, 6 bases. CDR1 is SGHAT, CDR2 FQNNGV, per germline. Trimming shortened V by 5 bases and J by 7 bases, and 15 bases separated the two germline ends. The CDR3 contains 15 residues. The CDR3 is CASSPTRTDNSPLHF. The CDR3 DNA follows: TGTGCCAGCAGCCCCACCCGGACAGACAATTCACCCCTCCACTTT.

The chain has TRBV19 and TRBJ2-2; tentatively, D is TRBD2 (6 bases). Germline V CDR1 and CDR2: LNHDA, SQIVND (reference sequence). The CDR3 consists of 15 residues. V was trimmed by 5 bases and J by 1 base, leaving 11 bases between them. CDR3 loop: CASSLAAGNTGELFF. Written as DNA, the CDR3 is TGTGCCAGTAGTTTGGCAGCGGGGAACACCGGGGAGCTGTTTTTT. Full variable domain (outside the CDR3, taken from reference TRBV19 and TRBJ2-2): DGGITQSPKYLFRKEGQNVTLSCEQNLNHDAMYWYRQDPGQGLRLIYYSQIVNDFQKGDIAEGYSVSREKKESFPLTVTSAQKNPTAFYLCASSLAAGNTGELFFGEGSRLTVL.

The chain links TRBV19 to TRBJ2-7, with TRBD1 matching over 9 bases. In germline, CDR1 is LNHDA, CDR2 SQIVND (reference sequence). Germline trimming cut 7 bases from V and 3 bases from J; bases unmatched to any gene: 22. This CDR3 is built from 19 residues. The CDR3 nucleotides read TGTGCCAGTATCTCCCGGGACAGGGTGAGGGTGGAGAAACTCTACGAGCAGTACTTC. As protein: CASISRDRVRVEKLYEQYF.

Comments on this clone: Sequence at one end of the junction differs from germline and may be a read error. The chain couples TRBV30 to TRBJ1-1; D is ambiguous. Germline assignment: CDR1 GTSNPN and CDR2 SVGIG (reference sequence). The CDR3 runs to 12 residues. CDR3 sequence: CAWSGGSTKAFF. CDR3 in DNA: TGTGCCTGGAGCGGCGGGAGCACTAAAGCTTTCTTT.

The chain carries TRBV13 and TRBJ1-2, with 8 bases matching TRBD1. Germline V lookup: CDR1 PRHDT, CDR2 FYEKMQ (reference sequence). V was clipped by 5 bases and J by 7 bases; unmatched bases: 15. The CDR3 spans 16 residues. DNA of the CDR3: TGTGCCAGCAGCATACGGGGGCAGGGGGCTGGTGGTGGCTACACCTTC. This translates into CASSIRGQGAGGGYTF.

This chain joins TRBV7-2 and TRBJ1-5; TRBD1 might be the D (5 bases). The germline V gene encodes CDR1 SGHTA and CDR2 FQGNSA. The CDR3 runs to 14 residues. V lost 3 bases and J lost 6, with 12 bases in between. The CDR3 loop reads CASSLRGEAQPQHF. In DNA form, the CDR3 reads TGTGCCAGCAGCTTGCGGGGCGAGGCTCAGCCCCAGCATTTT.

V gene TRBV19 combines with J gene TRBJ1-2, with TRBD1 matching 8 bases. CDR1 LNHDA and CDR2 SQIVND come from the germline V gene (reference sequence). The CDR3 sequence is 14 residues long. The V and J ends lost 7 bases and 1 base, in that order; junction bases with no gene match: 5. The CDR3 loop is CASTRDRRNYGYTF. In DNA form, the CDR3 reads TGTGCCAGTACGAGGGACAGGCGTAACTATGGCTACACCTTC.